The clone carrying this T cell receptor (beta chain) came up a few times. Its antigen remains unknown. Deletions cut 2 bases from V and 1 base from J, with 13 bases between. Germline-derived CDR1 and CDR2 are KGHDR and SFDVKD. This CDR3 has 17 residues. The data were taken from a study of T-cell reconstitution after alpha-beta-depleted transplantation in children. Unique molecular identifiers were incorporated into the prepared TCRbeta library. From the PCR reads, TCRdb called clonotypes with MiXCR, one entry per CDR3 protein. Among hundreds of thousands of distinct CDR3 sequences listed, 20% to 30% were seen once. Findings and limits, study-wide: Where alpha-beta T cells came from about two months after transplant was reportedly several hundred expanded graft clones. T-cell counts and diversity at one year following transplant were attributed mainly to newly produced T cells. Diversity of TCRbeta at day 60 was high in some patients, arising from surviving recipient T cells and thymic progenitors.

The specimen was PBMCs, mostly from graft donor cells, collected 360 days after TCRalphabeta/CD19-depleted stem cell transplant. The sequence was collected from a female patient between 2 and 15 years old who had a stem cell transplant for congenital amegakaryocytic thrombocytopenia, so the T cells may come from the graft donor. The V and J genes are TRBV24-1 and TRBJ2-2, with D uncertain. CDR3 sequence (DNA): TGTGCCACCAGTGATTCCCTTGGCCCTCAGAACACCGGGGAGCTGTTTTTT. This sequence encodes CATSDSLGPQNTGELFF.